This T cell receptor (beta chain) was retrieved from a study of T cells in women clearing cervical HPV infection. The overall study: Blood came at first lesion visit for cases, post-clearance for controls.

Points on this clone: The read is 3 residues too short to cover the CDR3 end, so that end is filled in from the germline J gene.

Using immunoSEQ multiplex PCR, the repertoire was profiled, and TCRdb retains in-frame clones only, with some absent. There are tens of thousands of clones in the sample, with 6.5% to 8.5% held by the top ten. The CDR3 spans 17 residues. The V segment lost 7 bases and the J segment 7 bases; nucleotides outside the gene matches: 14. Germline CDR1 and CDR2: MNHEY and SVGEGT. Input material: blood buffy coat. The rearrangement uses TRBV6-2 or TRBV6-3 and TRBJ2-1; 12 bases line up with TRBD2. This clonotype originated in a woman aged 18-70 years with a cervical HPV16 infection that either progressed to CIN3+ or cleared (not recorded which). The sequenced part of the CDR3 DNA is TGTGCCAGCACCGCCGGACTAGCGGGAATCTGGTTGAATGAG. Protein: CASTAGLAGIWLNE. The full CDR3 protein is CASTAGLAGIWLNEQFF.